Described below is a single TCR beta chain sequence and its context. This sample is drawn from a study of blood T cell repertoires in COVID-19. Across the study: Acute-phase and convalescent COVID-19 samples originated in the United States, Italy and Spain. T cells, B-cell-depleted T cells, or PBMCs provided the cDNA or gDNA that served as material.

Methods used by the authors: Using reference gene primer amplification, nucleated cell counts were estimated. Generated by immunoSEQ multiplex PCR, the TCRdb table keeps only in-frame clones and is missing some. D and trimming come from the DNA, and the V and J calls and clone size come from that table. The sample records more than 100,000 clones, 60% to 85% being singletons. The V end was cut by 3 bases, the J end by 5 bases, with 10 bases between. This CDR3 spans 13 amino acids. CDR1 is MNHNY and CDR2 is SVGAGI in the germline V gene (reference sequence). The rearrangement links TRBV6-6 to TRBJ1-2; D gene unclear. The TCR was taken from a man aged 65 to 85 with acute or convalescent COVID-19. Sequences were obtained from peripheral blood. The CDR3 protein is CASSYVSEYGYTF. DNA of the CDR3: TGTGCCAGCAGTTATGTCTCGGAGTATGGCTACACCTTC.